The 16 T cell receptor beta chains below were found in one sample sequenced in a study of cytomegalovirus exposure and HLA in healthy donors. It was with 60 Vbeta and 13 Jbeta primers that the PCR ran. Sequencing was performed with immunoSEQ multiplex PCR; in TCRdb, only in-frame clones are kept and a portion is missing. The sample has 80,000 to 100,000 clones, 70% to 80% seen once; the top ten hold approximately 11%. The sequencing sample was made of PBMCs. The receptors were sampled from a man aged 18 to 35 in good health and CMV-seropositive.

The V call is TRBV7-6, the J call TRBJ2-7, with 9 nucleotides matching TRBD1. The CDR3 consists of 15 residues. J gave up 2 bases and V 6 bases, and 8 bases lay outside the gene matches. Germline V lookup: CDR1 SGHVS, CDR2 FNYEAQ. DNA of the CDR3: TGTGCCAGCAGTTCAGGACAGGGGAACCCCTACGAGCAGTACTTC. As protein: CASSSGQGNPYEQYF.

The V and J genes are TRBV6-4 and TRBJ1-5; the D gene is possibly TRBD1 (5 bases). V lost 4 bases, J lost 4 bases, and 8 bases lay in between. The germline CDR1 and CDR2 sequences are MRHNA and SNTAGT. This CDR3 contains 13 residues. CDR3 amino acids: CASSVGDNQPQHF. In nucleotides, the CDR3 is TGTGCCAGCAGTGTAGGGGATAATCAGCCCCAGCATTTT.

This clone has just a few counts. CDR3 sequence (DNA): TGTGCCAGCAGCCAGAGATTGGACAGGGCCGAACTAGGCTATGGCTACACCTTC. This codes for CASSQRLDRAELGYGYTF. The rearrangement uses TRBV11-3 and TRBJ1-2; 8 bases align to TRBD1. The trim removed 5 bases at V and 4 bases at J, leaving 18 bases unmatched. The CDR3 is 18 residues long. The germline V gene has CDR1 SGHNT and CDR2 YENEEA.

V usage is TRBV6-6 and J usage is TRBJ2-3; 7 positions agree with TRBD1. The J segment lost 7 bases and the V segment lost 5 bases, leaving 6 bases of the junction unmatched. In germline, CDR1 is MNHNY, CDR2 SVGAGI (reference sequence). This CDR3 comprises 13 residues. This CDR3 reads CASSRDSLYTQYF. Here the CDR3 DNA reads TGTGCCAGCAGTAGGGACAGTCTTTATACGCAGTATTTT.

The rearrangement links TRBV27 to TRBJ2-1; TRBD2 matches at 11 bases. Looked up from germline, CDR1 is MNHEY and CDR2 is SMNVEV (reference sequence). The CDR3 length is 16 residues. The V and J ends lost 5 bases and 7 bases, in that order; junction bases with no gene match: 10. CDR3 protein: CASSVRSGGAWNEQFF. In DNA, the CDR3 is TGTGCCAGCAGTGTCCGTAGCGGGGGGGCTTGGAATGAGCAGTTCTTC.

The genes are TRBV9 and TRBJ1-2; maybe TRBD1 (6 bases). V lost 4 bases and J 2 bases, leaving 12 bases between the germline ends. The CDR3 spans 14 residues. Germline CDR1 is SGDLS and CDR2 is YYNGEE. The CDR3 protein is CASSRPGDNYGYTF. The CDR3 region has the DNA TGTGCCAGCAGCCGGCCAGGGGACAACTATGGCTACACCTTC. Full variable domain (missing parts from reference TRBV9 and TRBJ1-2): DSGVTQTPKHLITATGQRVTLRCSPRSGDLSVYWYQQSLDQGLQFLIQYYNGEERAKGNILERFSAQQFPDLHSELNLSSLELGDSALYFCASSRPGDNYGYTFGSGTRLTVV.

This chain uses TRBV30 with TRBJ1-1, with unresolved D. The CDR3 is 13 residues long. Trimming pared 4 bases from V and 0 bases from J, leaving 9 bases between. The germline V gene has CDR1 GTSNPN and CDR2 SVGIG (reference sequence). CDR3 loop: CAWITELNTEAFF. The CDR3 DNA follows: TGTGCCTGGATAACAGAGTTGAACACTGAAGCTTTCTTT.

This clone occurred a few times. The CDR3: CASSLAGVIFYNEQFF. CDR3 DNA: TGCGCCAGCAGCTTGGCAGGGGTGATATTCTACAATGAGCAGTTCTTC. The V gene is TRBV5-1, the J gene TRBJ2-1, with D possibly TRBD1 on 6 matching bases. This CDR3 comprises 16 residues. CDR1 and CDR2 from the germline V gene are SGHRS and YFSETQ. The ends were cut back, 0 bases at V and 3 bases at J, with 13 bases in the middle.

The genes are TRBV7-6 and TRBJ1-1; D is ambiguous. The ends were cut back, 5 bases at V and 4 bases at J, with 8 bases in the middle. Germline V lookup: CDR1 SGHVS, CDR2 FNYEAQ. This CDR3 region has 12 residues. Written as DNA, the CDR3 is TGTGCCAGCAGCCCCATTGTCACTGAAGCTTTCTTT. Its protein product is CASSPIVTEAFF.

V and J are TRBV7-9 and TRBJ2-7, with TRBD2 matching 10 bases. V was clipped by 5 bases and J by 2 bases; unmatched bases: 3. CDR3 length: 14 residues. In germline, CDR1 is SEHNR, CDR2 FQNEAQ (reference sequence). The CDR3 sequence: CASSISGGPYEQYF. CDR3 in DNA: TGTGCCAGCAGCATTAGCGGGGGGCCCTACGAGCAGTACTTC.

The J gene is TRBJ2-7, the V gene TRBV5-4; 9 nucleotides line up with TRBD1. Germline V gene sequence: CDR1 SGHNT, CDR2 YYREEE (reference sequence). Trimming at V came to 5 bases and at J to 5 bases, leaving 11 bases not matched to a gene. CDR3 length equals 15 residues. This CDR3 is CASRDPGQGEDEQYF. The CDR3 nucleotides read TGTGCCAGCAGGGATCCGGGACAGGGCGAGGACGAGCAGTACTTC.

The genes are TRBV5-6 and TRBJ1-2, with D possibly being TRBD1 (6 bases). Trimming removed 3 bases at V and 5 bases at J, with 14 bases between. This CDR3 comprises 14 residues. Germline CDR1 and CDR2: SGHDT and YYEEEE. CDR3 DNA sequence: TGTGCCAGCAGCTCACAGGGTCCCTGGTATGGCTACACCTTC. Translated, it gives CASSSQGPWYGYTF.

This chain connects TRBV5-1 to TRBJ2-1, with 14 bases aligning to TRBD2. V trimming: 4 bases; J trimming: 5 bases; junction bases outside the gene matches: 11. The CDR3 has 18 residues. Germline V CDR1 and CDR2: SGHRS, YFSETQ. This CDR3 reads CASSSGTSGGRGNNEQFF. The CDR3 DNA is TGCGCCAGCAGCAGCGGGACTAGCGGGGGCCGGGGGAACAATGAGCAGTTCTTC.

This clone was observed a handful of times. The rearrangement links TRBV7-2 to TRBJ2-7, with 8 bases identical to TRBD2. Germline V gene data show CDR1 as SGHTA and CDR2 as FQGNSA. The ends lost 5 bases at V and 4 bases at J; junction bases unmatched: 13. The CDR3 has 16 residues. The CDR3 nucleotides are TGTGCCAGCAGCCCCTTTGGAGCGGGGGTTCAGTACGAGCAGTACTTC. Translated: CASSPFGAGVQYEQYF.

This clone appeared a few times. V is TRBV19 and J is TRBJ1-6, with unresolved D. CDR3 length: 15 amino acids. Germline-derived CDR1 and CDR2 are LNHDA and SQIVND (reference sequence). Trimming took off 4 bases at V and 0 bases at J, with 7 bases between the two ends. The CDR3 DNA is TGTGCCAGTAGTAGGGCGAGCTCCTATAATTCACCCCTCCACTTT. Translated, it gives CASSRASSYNSPLHF.

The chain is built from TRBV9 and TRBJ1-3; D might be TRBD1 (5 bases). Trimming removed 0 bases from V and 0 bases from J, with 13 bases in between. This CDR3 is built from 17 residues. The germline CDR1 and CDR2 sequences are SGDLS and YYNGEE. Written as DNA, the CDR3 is TGTGCCAGCAGCGTAGAGACGACAGTACCCTCTGGAAACACCATATATTTT. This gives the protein CASSVETTVPSGNTIYF.